A single sample gave rise to the 32 T cell receptor beta chains below, sequenced in a study of T cells in Graves' hyperthyroidism and ophthalmopathy. Amplified TCR beta CDR3 regions came from RNA transcripts. When the TCR CDR3 underwent first-round RT-PCR, the HTBI primer set was used. From the multiplex PCR reads, TCRdb called clonotypes with MiXCR, one entry per CDR3 protein. The table lists approximately 400,000 distinct CDR3 sequences, approximately 15% of them singletons. Sample: blood. These receptors were taken from an older woman with Graves' hyperthyroidism.

This clonotype was seen at least ten times. V is TRBV20-1 and J is TRBJ2-1, with TRBD1 identical over 10 bases. CDR1 and CDR2 (germline): DFQATT, SNEGSKA (reference sequence). The CDR3 covers 16 residues. V lost 0 bases and J lost 2; bases outside the gene matches: 4. This chain's CDR3 is CSARDRGTGAYNEQFF. CDR3 sequence (DNA): TGCAGTGCTAGAGATCGGGGGACAGGGGCCTACAATGAGCAGTTCTTC.

This clonotype appeared many times. V gene TRBV11-2 combines with J gene TRBJ2-1; unclear D gene. Germline CDR1 SGHAT, CDR2 FQNNGV. The CDR3 runs to 16 residues. V lost 2 bases to trimming and J lost 8 bases, with 19 bases between them. CDR3 protein: CASSLKRLTPVHEQFF. The CDR3 DNA follows: TGTGCCAGCAGCTTAAAGAGGCTAACCCCGGTCCATGAGCAGTTCTTC.

This clonotype showed up many times. V gene TRBV12-3 or TRBV12-4 combines with J gene TRBJ1-2; D ambiguous. The CDR3 is made up of 14 amino acids. The V end was cut by 1 base, the J end by 5 bases, with 11 bases between. Here the CDR3 reads CASSLEPEVYGYTF. CDR3 DNA: TGTGCCAGCAGTTTAGAGCCAGAAGTATATGGCTACACCTTC.

The table lists this clonotype with a few counts. Mismatch with germline at one junction end may stem from a read error. This chain connects TRBV7-9 to TRBJ2-2; D may be TRBD1 (6 bases). The V gene's germline CDR1 is SEHNR and CDR2 FQNEAQ (reference sequence). This CDR3 is 13 amino acids long. CDR3 coding DNA: TGTGCCGGCAGCTTGGGACATTTCGGGGAGCTGTTTTTT. As protein: CAGSLGHFGELFF.

This clonotype was counted at least ten times. The J gene is TRBJ1-2, the V gene TRBV6-1; TRBD1 matches at 7 bases. The V gene's germline CDR1 is MNHNS and CDR2 SASEGT. There are 16 residues in the CDR3. V lost 2 bases, J lost 4 bases, and 10 bases stayed unmatched. In DNA form, the CDR3 reads TGTGCCAGCAGTGAAATCCGGGTAGGGACAGCCTATGGCTACACCTTC. Translation: CASSEIRVGTAYGYTF.

This chain connects TRBV5-1 to TRBJ2-1; maybe TRBD2 (6 bases). This CDR3 is 15 amino acids long. CDR1 SGHRS and CDR2 YFSETQ come from the germline V gene. V was trimmed by 0 bases and J by 5 bases, leaving 12 bases between them. CDR3 region: CASSLGGVRDNEQFF. CDR3 in DNA: TGCGCCAGCAGCTTGGGGGGGGTTCGGGACAATGAGCAGTTCTTC.

There are many counts of this clonotype. The chain combines TRBV7-8 with TRBJ2-7; maybe TRBD2 (6 bases). In germline, CDR1 is SGHVS, CDR2 FQNEAQ. The CDR3 loop spans 15 amino acids. The V end was cut by 0 bases, the J end by 4 bases, with 13 bases between. CDR3 coding DNA: TGTGCCAGCAGCTTAGCCGCCGGGAGAGATTACGAGCAGTACTTC. The encoded protein is CASSLAAGRDYEQYF.

This clonotype was detected many times. This chain uses TRBV20-1 with TRBJ2-7; 7 bases are shared with TRBD2. The CDR3 is 15 amino acids. Germline CDR1 DFQATT, CDR2 SNEGSKA (reference sequence). J was trimmed by 3 bases and V by 0 bases; bases with no gene match: 8. This chain's CDR3 is CSARDRASGNYEQYF. CDR3 DNA: TGCAGTGCTAGAGATCGAGCTAGCGGAAACTACGAGCAGTACTTC.

The V call is TRBV4-2, the J call TRBJ2-3; the D is unclear. The CDR3 extends over 14 amino acids. The ends were cut back, 0 bases at V and 0 bases at J, with 4 bases in the middle. Germline values: CDR1 LGHNA, CDR2 YNFKEQ. The CDR3 here is CASSQEVSTDTQYF. In nucleotides, the CDR3 is TGTGCCAGCAGCCAAGAAGTGAGCACAGATACGCAGTATTTT.

In its sample, this clonotype was seen many times. CDR3 sequence reads: CASSLFGRSSYNEQFF. CDR3 bases: TGTGCCAGCAGTTTATTTGGGAGGAGCTCCTACAATGAGCAGTTCTTC. The genes are TRBV12-3 or TRBV12-4 and TRBJ2-1; the D gene is possibly TRBD2 (6 bases). V lost 2 bases, J lost 0 bases, and 11 bases lay in between. This CDR3 has 16 amino acids.

This clonotype was seen many times. V is TRBV28 and J is TRBJ2-4; a weak D match, TRBD2 (6 bases). Germline values: CDR1 MDHEN, CDR2 SYDVKM. The CDR3 extends over 15 amino acids. Trimming took 5 bases from V and 0 from J, leaving 11 bases between them. CDR3 in amino acids: CASSRRGLAKNIQYF. CDR3 coding DNA: TGTGCCAGCAGTCGCCGGGGGTTAGCCAAAAACATTCAGTACTTC.

This clonotype was recorded a few times. The CDR3 sequence: CASSLQGAGLSGANVLTF. The CDR3 DNA sequence: TGTGCCAGCAGCTTACAGGGGGCCGGACTCTCTGGGGCCAACGTCCTGACTTTC. The chain uses TRBV28 and TRBJ2-6; 9 bases are a match to TRBD1. From germline, CDR1 is MDHEN and CDR2 SYDVKM. V dropped 6 bases and J dropped 0; count of bases not matched to a gene: 9. This CDR3 is built from 18 residues. Filled out from reference TRBV28 and TRBJ2-6, the complete variable domain reads DVKVTQSSRYLVKRTGEKVFLECVQDMDHENMFWYRQDPGLGLRLIYFSYDVKMKEKGDIPEGYSVSREKKERFSLILESASTNQTSMYLCASSLQGAGLSGANVLTFGAGSRLTVL.

This clonotype was detected ten times or more. CDR3 in amino acids: CASSLFYGYTF. The CDR3 nucleotides are TGTGCCAGCAGTTTATTCTATGGCTACACCTTC. V usage is TRBV28 and J usage is TRBJ1-2; D ambiguous. Germline V gene sequence: CDR1 MDHEN, CDR2 SYDVKM. The V end lost 1 base, the J end lost 4 bases, and 1 base lay between the germline ends. The CDR3 is 11 amino acids.

This clonotype was seen many times. The V call is TRBV20-1, the J call TRBJ2-5; 7 bases align to TRBD1. The CDR3 consists of 13 residues. V was pared by 3 bases and J by 5 bases, with 6 bases of the junction left unmatched. The V gene's germline CDR1 is DFQATT and CDR2 SNEGSKA (reference sequence). The DNA of the CDR3 is TGCAGTGCTAGCTCGGACAGGCTCGAGACCCAGTACTTC. This encodes CSASSDRLETQYF.

This clonotype was detected ten times or more. The chain uses TRBV7-2 and TRBJ2-7, with 7 bases aligning to TRBD1. The germline gives CDR1 SGHTA, CDR2 FQGNSA. This CDR3 is 15 amino acids long. V gave up 4 bases and J gave up 6 bases; unmatched junction bases: 12. CDR3 sequence: CASSSAGTADFEQYF. CDR3 nucleotide sequence: TGTGCCAGCAGCTCAGCCGGGACAGCCGATTTCGAGCAGTACTTC.

This clonotype was observed many times. V usage is TRBV7-8 and J usage is TRBJ2-3; 11 nucleotides match TRBD2. Per the germline V gene, CDR1 is SGHVS and CDR2 is FQNEAQ. The junction had 8 bases not matched to a gene; V was cut back by 5 bases and J by 4 bases. CDR3 length equals 16 residues. The CDR3 bases are TGTGCCAGCAGCCTAATAGCGGGAGGGCCAGCAGATACGCAGTATTTT. Encoded protein: CASSLIAGGPADTQYF.

In regard to this clonotype: The germline gene is not matched at one end of the junction; a read error may be the cause. The J gene is TRBJ1-4, the V gene TRBV28; a weak D match, TRBD1 (5 bases). Germline V gene lookup returns CDR1 MDHEN and CDR2 SYDVKM. The CDR3 is 16 amino acids. CDR3 loop: CASSLSGIVTNGKLFF. CDR3 coding DNA: TGTGCCAGCAGTTTATCAGGGATTGTAACTAATGGAAAACTGTTTTTT.

This clonotype appeared many times. This chain connects TRBV10-1 to TRBJ2-1, with D possibly being TRBD2 (6 bases). Germline CDR1 WNHNN, CDR2 SYGVQD (reference sequence). The CDR3 has 15 amino acids. V was shortened by 6 bases and J by 6 bases, with 18 bases between the two germline ends. In DNA form, the CDR3 reads TGCGCCAGCAGCTCCCGGCGGGACGGGGCCAATGAGCAGTTCTTC. It is translated as CASSSRRDGANEQFF.

This clonotype has just a few counts. The chain carries TRBV19 and TRBJ2-6, with 8 nucleotides matching TRBD2. Germline CDR1 and CDR2: LNHDA and SQIVND (reference sequence). The V and J ends lost 7 bases and 0 bases, in that order; junction bases with no gene match: 5. The CDR3 runs 16 residues. The CDR3 coding sequence is TGTGCCAGTACGCAGCGGGGGAGCTCTGGGGCCAACGTCCTGACTTTC. It is translated as CASTQRGSSGANVLTF.

Many counts were recorded for this clonotype. This chain connects TRBV3-1 to TRBJ2-5; TRBD2 matches at 14 bases. V lost 1 base to trimming and J lost 5 bases; unmatched junction nucleotides: 3. Germline-derived CDR1 and CDR2 are LGHDT and YNNKEL (reference sequence). The CDR3 runs to 16 residues. The CDR3 DNA reads TGTGCCAGCAGCCAAGGACTAGCGGGAGGGCAGGAGACCCAGTACTTC. Its translation is CASSQGLAGGQETQYF.

A note on this clonotype: The junction differs from germline at one of its ends, possibly a read error. This chain uses TRBV27 with TRBJ2-7, with a weak D call TRBD2 (7 bases). The germline CDR1 and CDR2 sequences are MNHEY and SMNVEV (reference sequence). CDR3 length: 13 amino acids. CDR3 DNA sequence: TGTGCCAGCAGTTTATGGGGGGGGCACGAGCATTACTTC. Amino acids: CASSLWGGHEHYF.

This clonotype occurred many times. This chain links TRBV4-2 with TRBJ2-5; D unresolved. Deletions cut 4 bases from V and 4 bases from J, with 7 bases between. Looked up from germline, CDR1 is LGHNA and CDR2 is YNFKEQ. The length of the CDR3 is 12 residues. In DNA, the CDR3 is TGTGCCAGCAGCCGAAATCTAGAGACCCAGTACTTC. Encoded protein: CASSRNLETQYF.

This clonotype was seen a handful of times. The junction shows a germline mismatch at one end, possibly a read error. The chain uses TRBV6-2 or TRBV6-3 and TRBJ2-7, with TRBD1 matching 9 bases. The CDR3 totals 19 residues. CDR1 MNHEY and CDR2 SVGEGT come from the germline V gene. As DNA, the CDR3 is TGTGCCAACAGTTACTTCCCCTTTGGACAGGGGAAGGGATCCTACGAGCAGTACTTC. Its protein is CANSYFPFGQGKGSYEQYF.

This clonotype occurred many times. The chain has TRBV2 and TRBJ2-3; 8 bases match TRBD2. Germline trimming cut 6 bases from V and 3 bases from J; bases unmatched to any gene: 11. Germline V gives CDR1 SNHLY, CDR2 FYNNEI. The CDR3 contains 16 residues. The CDR3 here is CASRKEAGVITDTQYF. The CDR3, as DNA: TGTGCCAGCAGAAAAGAAGCGGGAGTTATAACAGATACGCAGTATTTT.

This clonotype has a handful of counts. This rearrangement joins TRBV30 to TRBJ1-1, with D hard to call. Trimming shortened V by 2 bases and J by 1 base, and 8 bases separated the two germline ends. The CDR3 is 13 residues long. From germline, CDR1 is GTSNPN and CDR2 SVGIG (reference sequence). The CDR3 is CAWSRASNTEAFF. CDR3 nucleotide sequence: TGTGCCTGGAGTAGGGCCTCGAACACTGAAGCTTTCTTT.

This clonotype has ten or more counts. This chain links TRBV5-6 with TRBJ2-1; perhaps TRBD2 as D (6 bases). CDR1 SGHDT and CDR2 YYEEEE come from the germline V gene. Trimming left V 4 bases short and J 7 bases short, with 15 bases between. CDR3 length equals 14 residues. The CDR3 sequence: CASSPGTRENEQFF. The DNA of the CDR3 is TGTGCCAGCAGCCCGGGGACCCGGGAGAATGAGCAGTTCTTC.

This rearrangement joins TRBV15 to TRBJ1-2, with D possibly being TRBD1 (6 bases). The CDR3 loop spans 14 amino acids. Trimming took 1 base from V and 13 from J, leaving 19 bases between them. Per germline, CDR1 LNHNV and CDR2 YYDKDF (reference sequence). The CDR3 DNA reads as TGTGCCACCAGCAGAGGAGGGGAGATTAGGGGGAGCACCTTC. Amino acids: CATSRGGEIRGSTF.

The CDR3 spells CASTHRDAGEKLFF. CDR3 in DNA: TGTGCCAGTACCCACAGGGACGCGGGTGAAAAACTGTTTTTT. The genes are TRBV19 and TRBJ1-4; tentative D call: TRBD1 (6 bases). This CDR3 has 14 amino acids. The germline V gene has CDR1 LNHDA and CDR2 SQIVND (reference sequence). Trimming stripped 7 bases from V and 7 bases from J, with 16 bases between.

This rearrangement joins TRBV6-2 or TRBV6-3 to TRBJ1-6, with D perhaps matching TRBD1 (6 bases). The V end lost 0 bases, the J end lost 10 bases, and 10 bases lay between the germline ends. The CDR3 length is 14 residues. Germline CDR1 MNHEY, CDR2 SVGEGT. The CDR3 DNA reads as TGTGCCAGCAGTTACTCGACAGGCGGATCACCCCTCCACTTT. This encodes CASSYSTGGSPLHF.

The chain couples TRBV30 to TRBJ1-4; 10 positions match TRBD1. Germline trimming cut 0 bases from V and 7 bases from J; bases unmatched to any gene: 5. The CDR3 is 15 residues long. The germline CDR1 and CDR2 sequences are GTSNPN and SVGIG (reference sequence). The CDR3 here is CAWSVSGQGIEKLFF. The CDR3 nucleotides are TGTGCCTGGAGTGTATCGGGACAGGGGATTGAAAAACTGTTTTTT.

The rearrangement joins TRBV20-1 to TRBJ1-1; no clear D. Trimming took off 4 bases at V and 3 bases at J, with 12 bases between the two ends. The CDR3 covers 13 residues. Germline V lookup: CDR1 DFQATT, CDR2 SNEGSKA (reference sequence). CDR3 sequence reads: CSAIYGFDTEAFF. DNA of the CDR3: TGCAGTGCTATATACGGCTTCGACACTGAAGCTTTCTTT.

The chain links TRBV14 to TRBJ1-2; maybe TRBD1 (5 bases). Germline CDR1 and CDR2: SGHDN and FVKESK. V lost 4 bases, J lost 4 bases, and 19 bases lay in between. There are 16 residues in the CDR3. CDR3 residues: CASSLAGGVELYGYTF. DNA for the CDR3: TGTGCCAGCAGCCTGGCGGGGGGAGTCGAACTCTATGGCTACACCTTC.